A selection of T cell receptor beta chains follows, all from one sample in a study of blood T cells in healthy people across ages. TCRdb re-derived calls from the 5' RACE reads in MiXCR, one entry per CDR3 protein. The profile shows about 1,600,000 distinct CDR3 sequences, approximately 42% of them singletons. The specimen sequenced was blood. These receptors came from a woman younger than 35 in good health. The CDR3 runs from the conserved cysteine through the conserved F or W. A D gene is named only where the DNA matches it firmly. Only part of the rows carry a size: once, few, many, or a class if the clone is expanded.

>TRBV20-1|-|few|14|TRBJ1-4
TGCAGTGTATTGTGGGCAGGGACTAATGAAAAACTGTTTTTT
CSVLWAGTNEKLFF
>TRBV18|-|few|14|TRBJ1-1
TGTGCCAGCTCACCACCGGGGGGTTTTGCTGAAGCTTTCTTT
CASSPPGGFAEAFF
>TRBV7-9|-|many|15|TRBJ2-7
TGTGCCAGCAGCTTAGTGGACCCTACACATTACGAGCAGTACTTC
CASSLVDPTHYEQYF
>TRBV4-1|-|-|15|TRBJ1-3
TGCGCCAGCAGCCGGAGTGGCGGGGGAGGGAACACCATATATTTT
CASSRSGGGGNTIYF
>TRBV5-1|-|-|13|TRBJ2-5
TGCGCCAGCAACATTCAGGGGCAAGAGACCCAGTACTTC
CASNIQGQETQYF
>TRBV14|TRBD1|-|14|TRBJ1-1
TGTGCCAGCAGCCCACAGGGGAGTTTCACTGAAGCTTTCTTT
CASSPQGSFTEAFF
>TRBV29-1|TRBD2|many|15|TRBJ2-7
TGCAGCGTTGAATATTGGAGCGGGAGTGGATACGAGCAGTACTTC
CSVEYWSGSGYEQYF
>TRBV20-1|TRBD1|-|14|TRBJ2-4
TGCAGTGCTAGTACACAGGGGGACGCAAACATTCAGTACTTC
CSASTQGDANIQYF
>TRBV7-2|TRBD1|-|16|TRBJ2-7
TGTGCCAGCAGCTTGTCCGGGACAGGGGCCTACAATGAGCAGTACTTC
CASSLSGTGAYNEQYF
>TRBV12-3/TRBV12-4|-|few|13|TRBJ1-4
TGTGCCAGCAGTCTCGGGCCGTTGGAAAAACTGTTTTTT
CASSLGPLEKLFF
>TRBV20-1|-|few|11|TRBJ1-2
TGCAGTGCCGCCAGGGCAAATGGCTACACCTTC
CSAARANGYTF
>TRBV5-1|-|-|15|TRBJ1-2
TGCGCCAGCAGCTTGGACACAGAGAGATTCTATGGCTACACCTTC
CASSLDTERFYGYTF
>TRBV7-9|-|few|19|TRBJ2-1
TGTGCCAGCAGCTCCGAAGTGACAGGGACGGGACTAGGCGACAATGAGCAGTTCTTC
CASSSEVTGTGLGDNEQFF
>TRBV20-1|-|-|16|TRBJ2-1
TGCAGTGCTAGACCAGAGGACAGGCGGGAGGCAAAGACCCAGTTCTTC
CSARPEDRREAKTQFF
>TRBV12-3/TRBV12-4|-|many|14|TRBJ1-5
TGTGCCAGCAGGCGTAGGGCGGACAATCAGCCCCAGCATTTT
CASRRRADNQPQHF
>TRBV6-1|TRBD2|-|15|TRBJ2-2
TGTGCCAGCAATAGCGGGGGGGCCGGCACCGGGGAGCTGTTTTTT
CASNSGGAGTGELFF
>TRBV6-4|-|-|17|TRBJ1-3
TGTGCCAGCAGTGTGGTAGCAGCCCTTGGCTCTGGAAACACCATATATTTT
CASSVVAALGSGNTIYF
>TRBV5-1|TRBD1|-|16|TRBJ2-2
TGCGCCAGCGAAAGTGGTGGGACAGGAGGCACCGGGGAGCTGTTTTTT
CASESGGTGGTGELFF
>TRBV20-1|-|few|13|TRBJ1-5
TGCAGTGCTACGGGGGAACTCAATCAGCCCCAGCATTTT
CSATGELNQPQHF
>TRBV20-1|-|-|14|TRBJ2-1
TGCAGTGCCCTAAGAGGTACGAGGTACAATGAGCAGTTCTTC
CSALRGTRYNEQFF
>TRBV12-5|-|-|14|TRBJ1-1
TGTGCTAGTGCCCCCCCCTCGGGGAACACTGAAGCTTTCTTT
CASAPPSGNTEAFF
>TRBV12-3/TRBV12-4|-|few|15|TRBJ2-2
TGTGCCAGCAGCAAGCGAGCCTTTAACACCGGGGAGCTGTTTTTT
CASSKRAFNTGELFF
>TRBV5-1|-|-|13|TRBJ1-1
TGCGCCAGCAGCTTTACAACCACGACTGAAGCTTTCTTT
CASSFTTTTEAFF